The entry that follows covers one TCR beta chain sequence. The data were taken from a study of shared T cell receptors in the human thymus. Measured with immunoSEQ multiplex PCR; TCRdb has only the in-frame clones, and not every one. The data hold 600,000 or so clones, with 87% observed a single time. The same data also contributed to another study, on human thymus T cells. That work contributes: Donation came from healthy Finnish infants having corrective surgery for congenital heart defects. Apparent skewing of V and J gene usage characterized both thymic and blood repertoires.

Sequenced input: thymocytes. The receptor was isolated from a boy in the first two years of life with a congenital heart defect.

The chain's CDR3 is CASSQGEELFYF. The CDR3 bases are TGTGCCAGCAGCCAGGGGGAGGAGCTCTTTTACTTC. The rearrangement links TRBV14 to TRBJ2-7; maybe TRBD2 (6 bases). The ends were cut back, 3 bases at V and 13 bases at J, with 16 bases in the middle. CDR3 length: 12 amino acids. Germline CDR1 SGHDN, CDR2 FVKESK.